The sequence of this TCR beta chain was determined in a study of cytomegalovirus exposure and HLA in healthy donors. 13 Jbeta primers and 60 Vbeta primers were used for the PCR. Generated by immunoSEQ multiplex PCR, the TCRdb table keeps only in-frame clones and is missing some. This sample has 150,000 to 200,000 clones; around four fifths occur once, and the top ten carry about 1.4%. Germline assignment: CDR1 MNHNS and CDR2 SASEGT. CDR3 length equals 13 residues. The germline V and J ends were trimmed by 5 bases and 4 bases, with 9 bases remaining between them. The clonotype comes from a woman in her 30s in good health and CMV-seronegative. The chain combines TRBV6-1 with TRBJ1-5; a weak D match, TRBD1 (6 bases). Source material: PBMCs. DNA for the CDR3: TGTGCCAGCAGTCAGGGGCGTAATCAGCCCCAGCATTTT. It specifies CASSQGRNQPQHF.